This passage covers 4 T cell receptor beta chains from one sample sequenced in a study of blood T cell repertoires in COVID-19. Profiling relied on immunoSEQ multiplex PCR, and the TCRdb table lists in-frame clones only, not all of them. The repertoire holds approximately 100,000 clones, with approximately 82% as singletons. The sequenced material came from peripheral blood. These receptors originate from a man between 60 and 75 years old with acute or convalescent COVID-19.

The rearrangement joins TRBV7-2 to TRBJ2-5, with TRBD1 matching over 11 bases. Germline V CDR1 and CDR2: SGHTA, FQGNSA. V shed 5 bases, J shed 4 bases, and the junction held 9 bases outside the gene matches. The CDR3 consists of 16 residues. The CDR3, as DNA: TGTGCCAGCAGCACCGGACAGGGGGCTTCGTTAGAGACCCAGTACTTC. Encoded protein: CASSTGQGASLETQYF.

The chain has TRBV6-2 or TRBV6-3 and TRBJ1-2; 8 nucleotides match TRBD1. Germline-derived CDR1 and CDR2 are MNHEY and SVGEGT. The CDR3 runs to 14 residues. J lost 2 bases, V lost 6 bases, and 5 bases had no gene match. The CDR3: CASSRQGRNYGYTF. For the CDR3, the DNA is TGTGCCAGCAGCCGACAGGGGCGGAACTATGGCTACACCTTC.

There are a few counts of this clone. This chain joins TRBV4-1 and TRBJ2-5; 9 nucleotides align to TRBD1. The CDR3 loop spans 15 amino acids. In germline, CDR1 is MGHRA, CDR2 YSYEKL. The ends lost 4 bases at V and 5 bases at J; junction bases unmatched: 8. The CDR3, as DNA: TGCGCCAGCAGCCCCCGGGACAGGGTGTCGGAGACCCAGTACTTC. It translates to CASSPRDRVSETQYF.

J is TRBJ1-5 and V is TRBV18; D unclear. CDR1 is KGHSH, CDR2 LQKENI, per germline. There are 16 residues in the CDR3. With 3 bases removed from V and 6 bases from J, the gap between germline ends came to 18 bases. CDR3 DNA: TGTGCCAGCTCACCCGGGAAGAGGGCGGCCAGTCAGCCCCAGCATTTT. It codes for CASSPGKRAASQPQHF.